The source of this T cell receptor beta chain is a study of blood T cell repertoires in COVID-19. About the research overall: Sources were T cells, B-cell-depleted T cells, or PBMCs; the material itself was cDNA or gDNA.

How the authors handled the data: It was from reference gene primer amplification that nucleated cell counts were estimated. This table comes from immunoSEQ multiplex PCR, and its TCRdb copy is limited to in-frame clones, with some not included. V and J calls and clone size are as listed in that table; D and trimming were resolved from the DNA. The table lists about 46,000 clones, around 86% of them singletons. The V end lost 4 bases, the J end lost 3 bases, and 7 bases lay between the germline ends. Germline V gene data show CDR1 as MNHEY and CDR2 as SVGAGI. CDR3 size: 13 residues. The chain has TRBV6-5 and TRBJ1-5; the D gene is possibly TRBD1 (5 bases). The receptor's source is a human donor in a cohort sampled during active COVID-19. Source material: peripheral blood. The CDR3 DNA reads as TGTGCCAGCAGTTCGACAGACAATCAGCCCCAGCATTTT. Translating gives CASSSTDNQPQHF.